This TCR beta chain appears in the sequencing data of a study of human T cells and chemical hapten exposure. About the research overall: The sensitizer, 2% DPC, was used on around 2 cm by around 2 cm of upper inner arm skin.

The time point here: patch test 3, about 24 weeks after DPC sensitization. Treatment meaning: therapeutic diphenylcyclopropenone sensitization with weekly scalp DPC. The CDR3 is made up of 14 amino acids. Trimming removed 11 bases at V and 4 bases at J, with 19 bases between. CDR1 and CDR2 from the germline V gene are ENHRY and SYGVKD. TCRdb processed the RACE reads anew with MiXCR; each CDR3 protein has one entry. This repertoire shows 190,000 or so distinct CDR3 sequences, under 25% found once; its top ten account for 2.5%. This chain connects TRBV10-3 to TRBJ2-3; a possible D gene is TRBD2 (7 bases). Sequenced material: whole blood, taken in connection with sensitization to the hapten diphenylcyclopropenone (DPC). The clonotype originates from a woman between 35 and 50 years old with alopecia areata. Some clones in this sample may be carry-over from other donors' samples. CDR3 loop: CAAGLAEGADTQYF. DNA for the CDR3: TGTGCCGCCGGCCTAGCGGAGGGGGCAGATACGCAGTATTTT.